This entry lists 25 T cell receptor beta chains sequenced from one sample in a study of blood T cell repertoires in COVID-19 (dated by TCRdb to 2020 to 2021). Preparation of the library involved the immunoSEQ multiplex PCR assay. TCRdb took over this immuneACCESS table, retaining in-frame rearrangements with V and J assigned. Such tables are incomplete; in checked studies, under half of the missing clones stem from an unresolved V gene, and the remainder is unexplained. Present in this sample are approximately 92,000 clones, approximately 80% of which were seen just once. Of the sample, 3.5% to 5% is held by the ten largest clones. Specimen: peripheral blood. These receptors originate from a man aged 60-69 years with acute or convalescent COVID-19.

This clone has a handful of counts. This CDR3 reads CASSLGGPFSNQPQHF. CDR3 in DNA: TGTGCCAGCAGCTTGGGAGGTCCCTTTAGCAATCAGCCCCAGCATTTT. The chain uses TRBV5-4 and TRBJ1-5; D remains ambiguous. V was cut by 0 bases and J by 0 bases, with 10 bases left in between. CDR3 size: 16 residues. Germline V CDR1 and CDR2: SGHNT, YYREEE (reference sequence). The variable domain in full, completed from reference TRBV5-4 and TRBJ1-5, reads ETGVTQSPTHLIKTRGQQVTLRCSSQSGHNTVSWYQQALGQGPQFIFQYYREEENGRGNFPPRFSGLQFPNYSSELNVNALELDDSALYLCASSLGGPFSNQPQHFGDGTRLSIL.

This chain links TRBV18 with TRBJ2-5; 11 nucleotides line up with TRBD1. The V gene end was trimmed by 3 bases and the J gene end by 1 base; junction bases not matched to a gene: 7. The CDR3 sequence is 17 residues long. Germline loops: CDR1 KGHSH, CDR2 LQKENI. The CDR3 loop reads CASSPGQGAQGQETQYF. CDR3 DNA: TGTGCCAGCTCACCCGGACAGGGGGCCCAGGGCCAAGAGACCCAGTACTTC. Based on the CDR3 plus reference TRBV18 and TRBJ2-5, the full variable domain is NAGVMQNPRHLVRRRGQEARLRCSPMKGHSHVYWYRQLPEEGLKFMVYLQKENIIDESGMPKERFSAEFPKEGPSILRIQQVVRGDSAAYFCASSPGQGAQGQETQYFGPGTRLLVL.

The chain uses TRBV7-2 and TRBJ2-1; D ambiguous. V lost 6 bases, J lost 0 bases, and 9 bases lay in between. The CDR3 runs 14 residues. Per the germline V gene, CDR1 is SGHTA and CDR2 is FQGNSA. In DNA, the CDR3 is TGTGCCAGCAGTTCAAGAGGCTCCTACAATGAGCAGTTCTTC. Translating it yields CASSSRGSYNEQFF.

The chain joins TRBV7-8 to TRBJ2-2; 9 positions match TRBD1. The V and J ends lost 5 bases and 4 bases, in that order; junction bases with no gene match: 8. The CDR3 consists of 16 residues. Germline V gene sequence: CDR1 SGHVS, CDR2 FQNEAQ. The CDR3 reads CASSNPGQGLTGELFF. CDR3 sequence (DNA): TGTGCCAGCAGCAATCCGGGACAGGGACTCACCGGGGAGCTGTTTTTT.

V usage is TRBV4-3 and J usage is TRBJ1-1; D remains unclear. Trimming removed 2 bases from V and 3 bases from J, with 10 bases in between. This CDR3 is 14 amino acids long. Per germline, CDR1 LGHNA and CDR2 YSLEER. This chain's CDR3 is CASSQKITYTEAFF. CDR3 DNA sequence: TGCGCCAGCAGCCAAAAGATTACATACACTGAAGCTTTCTTT.

J is TRBJ2-2 and V is TRBV7-3, with 7 bases fitting TRBD1. V shed 1 base and J 0 bases; nucleotides not matched to a gene: 2. The CDR3 runs to 16 residues. Germline CDR1 reads SGHTA; CDR2 reads FQGTGA. CDR3 coding DNA: TGTGCCAGCAGCTTAAAAGGGGGCCCGAACACCGGGGAGCTGTTTTTT. Amino acid sequence: CASSLKGGPNTGELFF.

This clone was observed a single time. The chain recombines TRBV10-2 with TRBJ1-1; tentative D call: TRBD1 (6 bases). This CDR3 has 15 amino acids. Germline-derived CDR1 and CDR2 are WSHSY and SAAADI. Trimming shortened V by 5 bases and J by 1 base, and 14 bases separated the two germline ends. For the CDR3, the DNA is TGCGCCAGCAGTACGGCAGGACAGCGGAACACTGAAGCTTTCTTT. It is translated as CASSTAGQRNTEAFF.

This clone was observed a single time. This chain joins TRBV7-9 and TRBJ1-4, with 10 bases aligning to TRBD1. J gave up 8 bases and V 4 bases, and 13 bases lay outside the gene matches. CDR1 SEHNR and CDR2 FQNEAQ come from the germline V gene (reference sequence). The CDR3 loop spans 17 amino acids. CDR3 residues: CASSSGQGEALEEKLFF. CDR3 bases: TGTGCCAGCAGCTCAGGACAGGGGGAGGCGCTTGAGGAAAAACTGTTTTTT.

The chain joins TRBV19 to TRBJ1-4, with 7 nucleotides matching TRBD1. The trim removed 7 bases at V and 0 bases at J, leaving 8 bases unmatched. Germline-derived CDR1 and CDR2 are LNHDA and SQIVND (reference sequence). This CDR3 is built from 16 residues. CDR3 residues: CASTRGTEATNEKLFF. DNA of the CDR3: TGTGCCAGTACTAGGGGGACAGAAGCAACTAATGAAAAACTGTTTTTT. The full variable domain, its missing parts supplied by reference TRBV19 and TRBJ1-4, is DGGITQSPKYLFRKEGQNVTLSCEQNLNHDAMYWYRQDPGQGLRLIYYSQIVNDFQKGDIAEGYSVSREKKESFPLTVTSAQKNPTAFYLCASTRGTEATNEKLFFGSGTQLSVL.

In its sample, this clone was seen a few times. V is TRBV4-3 and J is TRBJ1-4; a possible D gene is TRBD1 (5 bases). This CDR3 region has 17 residues. The germline CDR1 and CDR2 sequences are LGHNA and YSLEER. Trimming cost V 1 base and J 7 bases, with 19 bases left between them. Here the CDR3 reads CASSQAGTPGSGEKLFF. CDR3 nucleotide sequence: TGCGCCAGCAGCCAAGCGGGGACTCCAGGGTCTGGTGAAAAACTGTTTTTT.

The chain has TRBV27 and TRBJ2-7, with a possible D match to TRBD2 (6 bases). The CDR3 length is 14 residues. Trimming shortened V by 5 bases and J by 7 bases, and 18 bases separated the two germline ends. Germline CDR1 reads MNHEY; CDR2 reads SMNVEV (reference sequence). Written as DNA, the CDR3 is TGTGCCAGCAGTCGGGACTCCTCGGTTCGGGAGCAGTACGTC. Encoded protein: CASSRDSSVREQYV.

The rearrangement joins TRBV24-1 to TRBJ2-7, with 13 nucleotides matching TRBD2. This CDR3 contains 20 residues. CDR1 is KGHDR and CDR2 is SFDVKD in the germline V gene. CDR3 nucleotide sequence: TGTGCCCCCAGAGGCACCCGGACTAGCGGGAGCCTGGGCAGCTCCTACGAGCAGTACGTC. Amino acids: CAPRGTRTSGSLGSSYEQYV.

V usage is TRBV13 and J usage is TRBJ2-3; TRBD2 agrees at 15 bases. Germline loops: CDR1 PRHDT, CDR2 FYEKMQ (reference sequence). The junction had 7 bases not matched to a gene; V was cut back by 3 bases and J by 3 bases. CDR3 length equals 18 residues. CDR3 in amino acids: CASSFGLAGGLETDTQYF. In DNA form, the CDR3 reads TGTGCCAGCAGCTTCGGACTAGCGGGGGGGCTGGAGACAGATACGCAGTATTTT.

This clone was seen more than once but under ten times. The rearrangement uses TRBV19 and TRBJ2-3; 10 bases fit TRBD2. The germline CDR1 and CDR2 sequences are LNHDA and SQIVND (reference sequence). With 9 bases clipped from V and 1 base from J, the junction kept 7 bases outside the gene matches. The CDR3 covers 15 residues. The CDR3 DNA is TGTGCCAGCGGGAGAGCGGGGGGGGGCACAGATACGCAGTATTTT. Translating gives CASGRAGGGTDTQYF.

The gene calls are TRBV30 and TRBJ2-3; 10 bases map to TRBD2. This CDR3 has 14 amino acids. The V gene end was trimmed by 6 bases and the J gene end by 4 bases; junction bases not matched to a gene: 7. Germline assignment: CDR1 GTSNPN and CDR2 SVGIG (reference sequence). CDR3 residues: CACGAGGPADTQYF. Written as DNA, the CDR3 is TGTGCCTGTGGAGCGGGGGGGCCCGCAGATACGCAGTATTTT.

This sequence joins TRBV28 and TRBJ1-2; maybe TRBD1 (5 bases). The CDR3 totals 12 residues. V lost 2 bases and J lost 4, with 5 bases in between. The germline V gene encodes CDR1 MDHEN and CDR2 SYDVKM. The CDR3 loop reads CASSLDSYGYTF. CDR3 bases: TGTGCCAGCAGTTTAGACAGCTATGGCTACACCTTC.

The count of this clone is one. The V and J genes are TRBV6-5 and TRBJ2-1; 8 positions agree with TRBD2. The CDR3 covers 14 residues. Unmatched junction bases numbered 5, after V lost 8 bases and J lost 2 bases. Germline assignment: CDR1 MNHEY and CDR2 SVGAGI. This chain's CDR3 is CASQPGLAYNEQFF. The CDR3 DNA reads as TGTGCCAGCCAACCGGGACTAGCCTACAATGAGCAGTTCTTC.

At least ten counts were recorded for this clone. The genes are TRBV5-1 and TRBJ1-2; TRBD1 matches at 11 bases. Germline V gene sequence: CDR1 SGHRS, CDR2 YFSETQ. The CDR3 spans 14 residues. V trimming: 5 bases; J trimming: 8 bases; junction bases outside the gene matches: 8. The CDR3 nucleotides read TGCGCCAGCAGACCGGGACAGGGGGTGCACGGCTACACCTTC. The encoded protein is CASRPGQGVHGYTF.

On this clone: A much larger clone differs from this one at a single base, so this may be a read error. The sample holds other DNA sequences that translate to the same CDR3. The chain recombines TRBV9 with TRBJ1-3; a weak D match, TRBD1 (5 bases). The CDR3 length is 16 residues. Germline values: CDR1 SGDLS, CDR2 YYNGEE. CDR3 loop: CASSVDSSYSGNTIYF. In DNA, the CDR3 is TGCGCCAGCAGTGTTGACAGCAGCTACTCTGGAAACACCATATATTTT.

This clone was recorded only once. This chain joins TRBV19 and TRBJ1-2; no firm D call. Germline V lookup: CDR1 LNHDA, CDR2 SQIVND (reference sequence). V shed 7 bases and J shed 4 bases, with 16 bases lying between them. The CDR3 has 14 amino acids. This chain's CDR3 is CASMSDMAGYGYTF. CDR3 DNA: TGTGCCAGTATGAGCGACATGGCGGGCTATGGCTACACCTTC.

This clone was detected a few times. This sequence joins TRBV12-3 or TRBV12-4 and TRBJ1-2, with D perhaps matching TRBD1 (6 bases). Trimming stripped 6 bases from V and 6 bases from J, with 14 bases between. CDR3 size: 13 residues. As DNA, the CDR3 is TGTGCCAGCAGCCAACAGGGTCCGGATGGCTACACCTTC. Translating it yields CASSQQGPDGYTF.

DNA of the CDR3: TGCGCCAGCAGCCAAGAAAAACAGGGGGCTTACGGGGCCAACGTCCTGACTTTC. Protein product: CASSQEKQGAYGANVLTF. The V call is TRBV4-3, the J call TRBJ2-6, with 9 bases matching TRBD1. Germline values: CDR1 LGHNA, CDR2 YSLEER. Losses at the gene ends were 0 bases for V and 4 bases for J; bases not matched to a gene: 7. The CDR3 totals 18 residues.

On this clone: The sample holds other DNA sequences that translate to the same CDR3. The chain links TRBV18 to TRBJ1-2; D is uncertain. There are 13 residues in the CDR3. Trimming left V 3 bases short and J 3 bases short, with 8 bases between. CDR1 and CDR2 from the germline V gene are KGHSH and LQKENI. The CDR3 loop reads CASSPSEDYGYTF. DNA for the CDR3: TGTGCCAGCTCACCGTCGGAGGACTATGGCTACACCTTC.

The gene calls are TRBV7-9 and TRBJ2-5; 10 positions match TRBD2. In germline, CDR1 is SEHNR, CDR2 FQNEAQ (reference sequence). The J segment lost 7 bases and the V segment lost 5 bases, leaving 10 bases of the junction unmatched. The CDR3 consists of 15 residues. The CDR3 DNA is TGTGCCAGCAGCCCCGGACTAGCGGAGCCCGGGACCCAGTACTTC. As protein: CASSPGLAEPGTQYF.

This clone came up once. This rearrangement joins TRBV6-5 to TRBJ2-5, with 8 bases fitting TRBD2. The CDR3 has 12 residues. CDR1 is MNHEY, CDR2 SVGAGI, per germline. Trimming cost V 10 bases and J 5 bases; bases outside gene matches: 6. The CDR3 sequence is CATSGGGETQYF. CDR3 nucleotide sequence: TGTGCCACGAGCGGGGGCGGGGAGACCCAGTACTTC.